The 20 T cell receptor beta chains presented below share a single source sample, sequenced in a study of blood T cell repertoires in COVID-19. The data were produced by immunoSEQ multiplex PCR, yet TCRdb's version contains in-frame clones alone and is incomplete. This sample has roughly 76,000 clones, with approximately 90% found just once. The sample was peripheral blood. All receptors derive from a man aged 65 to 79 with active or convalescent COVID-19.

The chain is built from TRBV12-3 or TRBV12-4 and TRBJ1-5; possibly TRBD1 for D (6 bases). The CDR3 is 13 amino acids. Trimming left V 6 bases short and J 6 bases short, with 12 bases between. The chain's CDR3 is CASSIQGSQPQHF. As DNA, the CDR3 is TGTGCCAGCAGCATACAGGGCAGTCAGCCCCAGCATTTT.

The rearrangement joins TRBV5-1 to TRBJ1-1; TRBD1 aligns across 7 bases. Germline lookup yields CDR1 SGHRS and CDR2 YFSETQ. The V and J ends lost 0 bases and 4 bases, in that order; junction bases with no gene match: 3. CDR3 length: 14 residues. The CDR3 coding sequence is TGCGCCAGCAGCTTGGAGACAGGGTCCACTGAAGCTTTCTTT. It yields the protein CASSLETGSTEAFF.

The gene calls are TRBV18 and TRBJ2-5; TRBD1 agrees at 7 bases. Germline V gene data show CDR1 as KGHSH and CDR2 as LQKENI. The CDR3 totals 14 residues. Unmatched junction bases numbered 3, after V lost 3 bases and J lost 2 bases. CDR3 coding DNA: TGTGCCAGCTCACCTCAGGACAGGCAAGAGACCCAGTACTTC. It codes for CASSPQDRQETQYF.

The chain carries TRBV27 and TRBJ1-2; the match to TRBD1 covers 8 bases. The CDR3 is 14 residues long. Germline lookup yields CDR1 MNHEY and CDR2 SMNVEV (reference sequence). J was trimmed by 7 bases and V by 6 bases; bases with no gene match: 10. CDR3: CASSLDYRGAGYTF. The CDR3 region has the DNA TGTGCCAGCAGCCTAGATTACAGGGGGGCTGGCTACACCTTC.

The CDR3, as DNA: TGTGCCAGCAGCATGAAAGCCAGGGGGCGAGAAGCTTTCTTT. It yields the protein CASSMKARGREAFF. The rearrangement uses TRBV27 and TRBJ1-1, with TRBD1 matching 8 bases. Germline CDR1 and CDR2: MNHEY and SMNVEV (reference sequence). V lost 6 bases and J lost 8; bases outside the gene matches: 11. This CDR3 spans 14 amino acids.

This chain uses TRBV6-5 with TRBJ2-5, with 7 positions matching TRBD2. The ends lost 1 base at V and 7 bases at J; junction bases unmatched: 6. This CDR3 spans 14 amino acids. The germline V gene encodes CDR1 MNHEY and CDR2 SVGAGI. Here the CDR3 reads CASSYLRREGTQYF. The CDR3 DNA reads TGTGCCAGCAGTTACTTGCGGAGGGAGGGGACCCAGTACTTC.

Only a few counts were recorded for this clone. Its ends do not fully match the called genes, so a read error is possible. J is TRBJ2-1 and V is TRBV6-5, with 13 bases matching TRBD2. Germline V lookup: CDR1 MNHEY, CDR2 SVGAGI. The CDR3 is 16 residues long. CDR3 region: CASSYFPQTSGRALIF. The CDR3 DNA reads TGTGCCAGCAGTTACTTTCCCCAAACTAGCGGGAGGGCCTTGATCTTC.

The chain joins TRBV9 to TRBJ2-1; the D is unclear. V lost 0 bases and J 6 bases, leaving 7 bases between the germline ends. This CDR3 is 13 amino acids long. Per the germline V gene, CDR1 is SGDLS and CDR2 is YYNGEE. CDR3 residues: CASSVGQVNEQFF. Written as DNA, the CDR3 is TGTGCCAGCAGCGTAGGTCAGGTCAATGAGCAGTTCTTC.

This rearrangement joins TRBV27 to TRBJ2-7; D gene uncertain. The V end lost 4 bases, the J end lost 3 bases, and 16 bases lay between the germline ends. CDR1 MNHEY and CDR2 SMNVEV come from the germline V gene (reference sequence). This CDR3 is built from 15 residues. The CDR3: CASSSPSRNIYEQYF. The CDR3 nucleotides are TGTGCCAGCAGTTCCCCCAGCAGGAACATCTACGAGCAGTACTTC.

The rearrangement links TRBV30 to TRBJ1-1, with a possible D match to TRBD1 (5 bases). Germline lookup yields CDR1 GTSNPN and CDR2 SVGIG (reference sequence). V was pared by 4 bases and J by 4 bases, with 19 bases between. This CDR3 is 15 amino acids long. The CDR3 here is CAWIPRTFRVTEAFF. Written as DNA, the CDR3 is TGTGCCTGGATTCCAAGGACATTTCGGGTCACTGAAGCTTTCTTT.

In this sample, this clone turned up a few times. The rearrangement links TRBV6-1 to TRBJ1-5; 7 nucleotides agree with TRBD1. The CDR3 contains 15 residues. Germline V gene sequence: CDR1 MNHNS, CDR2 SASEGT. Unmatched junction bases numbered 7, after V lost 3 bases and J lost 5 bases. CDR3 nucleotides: TGTGCCAGCAGTGATTTTAGGGGGCATGATCAGCCCCAGCATTTT. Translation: CASSDFRGHDQPQHF.

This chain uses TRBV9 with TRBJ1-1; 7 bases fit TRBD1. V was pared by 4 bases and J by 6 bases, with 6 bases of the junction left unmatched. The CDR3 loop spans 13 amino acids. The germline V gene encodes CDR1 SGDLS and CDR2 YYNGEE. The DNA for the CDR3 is TGTGCCAGCAGCCCCGAGACAGGGTCTGAAGCTTTCTTT. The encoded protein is CASSPETGSEAFF.

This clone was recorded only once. In DNA, the CDR3 is TGTGCCAGCAGCTTAGGAATGGGACAGGGCGGAACTGAAGCTTTCTTT. It encodes CASSLGMGQGGTEAFF. The chain employs TRBV11-1 and TRBJ1-1; 9 bases fit TRBD1. V dropped 1 base and J dropped 5; count of bases not matched to a gene: 8. Germline assignment: CDR1 SGHAT and CDR2 FQDESV (reference sequence). This CDR3 has 16 amino acids. The complete variable domain, with remaining parts taken from reference TRBV11-1 and TRBJ1-1, reads EAEVAQSPRYKITEKSQAVAFWCDPISGHATLYWYRQILGQGPELLVQFQDESVVDDSQLPKDRFSAERLKGVDSTLKIQPAELGDSAMYLCASSLGMGQGGTEAFFGQGTRLTVV.

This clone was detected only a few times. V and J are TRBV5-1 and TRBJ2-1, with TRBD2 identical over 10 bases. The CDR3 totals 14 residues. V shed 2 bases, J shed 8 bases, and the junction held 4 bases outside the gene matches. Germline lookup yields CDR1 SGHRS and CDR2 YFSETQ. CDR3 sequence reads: CASSFGTSVDEQFF. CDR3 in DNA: TGCGCCAGCAGCTTCGGGACTAGCGTCGATGAGCAGTTCTTC.

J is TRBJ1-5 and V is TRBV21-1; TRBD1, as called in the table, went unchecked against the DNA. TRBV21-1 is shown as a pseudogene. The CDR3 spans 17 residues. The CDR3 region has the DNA TGTGCCAGCAGCATAAAGGGGGACAGCGAAGACAATCAGCCCCAGCATTTT. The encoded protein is CASSIKGDSEDNQPQHF.

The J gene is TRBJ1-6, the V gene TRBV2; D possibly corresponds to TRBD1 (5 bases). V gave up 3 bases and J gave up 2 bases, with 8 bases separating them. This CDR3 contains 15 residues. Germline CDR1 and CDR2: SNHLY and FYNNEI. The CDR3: CASSEQGPYNSPLHF. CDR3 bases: TGTGCCAGCAGTGAGCAGGGCCCCTATAATTCACCCCTCCACTTT.

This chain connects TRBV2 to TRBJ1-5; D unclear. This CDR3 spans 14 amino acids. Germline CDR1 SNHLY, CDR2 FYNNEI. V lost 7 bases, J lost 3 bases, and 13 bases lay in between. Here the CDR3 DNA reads TGTGCCAGCAACGACCGCGGTTACAATCAGCCCCAGCATTTT. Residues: CASNDRGYNQPQHF.

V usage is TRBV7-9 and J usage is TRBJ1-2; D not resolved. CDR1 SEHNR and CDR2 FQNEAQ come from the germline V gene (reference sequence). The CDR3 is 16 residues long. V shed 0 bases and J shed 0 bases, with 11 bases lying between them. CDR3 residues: CASSLAYEASNYGYTF. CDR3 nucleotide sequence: TGTGCCAGCAGCTTAGCGTATGAGGCCTCTAACTATGGCTACACCTTC.

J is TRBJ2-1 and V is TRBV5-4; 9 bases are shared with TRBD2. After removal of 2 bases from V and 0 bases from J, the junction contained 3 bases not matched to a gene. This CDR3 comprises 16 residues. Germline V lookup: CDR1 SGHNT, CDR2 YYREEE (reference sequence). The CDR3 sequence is CASSLGSGSSYNEQFF. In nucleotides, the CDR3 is TGTGCCAGCAGCTTAGGTAGCGGGAGCTCCTACAATGAGCAGTTCTTC. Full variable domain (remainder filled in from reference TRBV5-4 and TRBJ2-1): ETGVTQSPTHLIKTRGQQVTLRCSSQSGHNTVSWYQQALGQGPQFIFQYYREEENGRGNFPPRFSGLQFPNYSSELNVNALELDDSALYLCASSLGSGSSYNEQFFGPGTRLTVL.

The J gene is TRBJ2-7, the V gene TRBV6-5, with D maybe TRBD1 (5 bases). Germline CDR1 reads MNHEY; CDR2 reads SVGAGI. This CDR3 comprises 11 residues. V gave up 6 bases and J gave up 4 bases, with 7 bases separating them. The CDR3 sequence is CASRTEYEQYF. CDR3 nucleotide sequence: TGTGCCAGCAGGACAGAATACGAGCAGTACTTC.